This T cell receptor (beta chain) was sequenced for a study of shared clonotypes between healthy human individuals. Assay used: immunoSEQ multiplex PCR; TCRdb lists only in-frame clones, some missing. This sample has about 590,000 clones, with around 95% found just once. The CDR3 extends over 14 amino acids. Germline V gene data show CDR1 as WSHSY and CDR2 as SAAADI. V shed 2 bases and J shed 0 bases, with 5 bases lying between them. Worth noting for this clone: Its specificity is unknown.

The study's findings and limits: Depth was large, yet rarefaction showed that sorted-subset sequencing was incomplete. Some naive CD4 clonotypes, around 5%, turned up in common across a handful of donors.

CD45RO-negative cells were positively selected for CCR7, leaving out terminally differentiated effector memory CD45RA+ cells. Recent acute infections and vaccinations were absent in the healthy HIV-negative adult donors. Sequenced sample: naive CD8+ T cells sorted from blood. The sequence was obtained from a woman aged 30 to 39 in good health. The V gene is TRBV10-2, the J gene TRBJ1-5; D unclear. The CDR3 spells CASSETASNQPQHF. Written as DNA, the CDR3 is TGCGCCAGCAGTGAGACAGCTAGCAATCAGCCCCAGCATTTT.